These 14 T cell receptor beta chains were sequenced from one sample in a study of blood T cells in healthy people across ages. For the second PCR, which ran for about 6 to 11 cycles, a sample-barcoded 5' primer and a J-beta primer mix were used. Via MiXCR, TCRdb re-called the 5' RACE reads, giving one row per CDR3 protein. The data show over a million distinct CDR3 sequences, 35% to 45% seen once. The sequencing sample was made of blood. Receptors originate from a woman between 18 and 29 years old in good health.

The V call is TRBV20-1, the J call TRBJ1-2, with unresolved D. Germline V gene data show CDR1 as DFQATT and CDR2 as SNEGSKA (reference sequence). This CDR3 comprises 13 residues. Between the trimmed V and J ends, which lost 6 bases and 2 bases, there was a span of 13 bases. In DNA, the CDR3 is TGCAGTGCGGTAGGGAGAGTCAACTATGGCTACACCTTC. It codes for CSAVGRVNYGYTF.

In its sample, this clonotype was seen a few times. J is TRBJ2-7 and V is TRBV29-1; the D call may be TRBD1 or TRBD2 (5 bases each). V was cut by 4 bases and J by 2 bases, with 12 bases left in between. CDR1 and CDR2 from the germline V gene are SQVTM and ANQGSEA. The CDR3 covers 13 residues. CDR3 DNA: TGCAGCGTTGGGCAGGGAGATCCCTACGAGCAGTACTTC. Translating it yields CSVGQGDPYEQYF.

The CDR3: CASSPEGGFYGYTF. CDR3 coding DNA: TGTGCCAGCAGCCCAGAGGGTGGGTTCTATGGCTACACCTTC. The chain has TRBV11-2 and TRBJ1-2; D uncertain. The V end was cut by 5 bases, the J end by 4 bases, with 14 bases between. The CDR3 spans 14 residues. Germline V CDR1 and CDR2: SGHAT, FQNNGV.

As concerns this clonotype: At one boundary the junction diverges from the germline segment, which might be a read error. The chain links TRBV29-1 to TRBJ2-1; the match to TRBD2 covers 15 bases. There are 18 residues in the CDR3. Germline V gives CDR1 SQVTM, CDR2 ANQGSEA. Here the CDR3 reads CSALAGLAGGSSCNEQFF. CDR3 nucleotide sequence: TGCAGCGCACTCGCCGGACTAGCGGGAGGGAGCTCCTGCAATGAGCAGTTCTTC.

This clonotype came up a few times. The chain uses TRBV4-2 and TRBJ2-7, with D possibly being TRBD1 (5 bases). This CDR3 has 16 amino acids. Germline assignment: CDR1 LGHNA and CDR2 YNFKEQ. V gave up 1 base and J gave up 2 bases, with 15 bases separating them. The CDR3: CASSQGAYDSTYEQYF. In DNA, the CDR3 is TGTGCCAGCAGCCAAGGGGCCTATGACAGCACCTACGAGCAGTACTTC.

V is TRBV20-1 and J is TRBJ2-7, with TRBD2 identical over 9 bases. The V gene end was trimmed by 7 bases and the J gene end by 3 bases; junction bases not matched to a gene: 7. Germline V gene lookup returns CDR1 DFQATT and CDR2 SNEGSKA (reference sequence). The CDR3 runs to 13 residues. In DNA form, the CDR3 reads TGCAGTGTCCGGACTAGCGAGAGCTACGAGCAGTACTTC. As protein: CSVRTSESYEQYF.

The rearrangement joins TRBV25-1 to TRBJ2-3; D call uncertain. This CDR3 region has 15 residues. CDR1 is MGHDK, CDR2 SYGVNS, per germline. Trimming shortened V by 1 base and J by 0 bases, and 8 bases separated the two germline ends. The CDR3 spells CASSEWGGSTDTQYF. The CDR3, as DNA: TGTGCCAGCAGTGAATGGGGTGGCAGCACAGATACGCAGTATTTT.

This clonotype was seen only a few times. The V and J genes are TRBV20-1 and TRBJ2-7; D ambiguous. The CDR3 spans 13 residues. The V end was cut by 8 bases, the J end by 4 bases, with 18 bases between. Germline V gene sequence: CDR1 DFQATT, CDR2 SNEGSKA (reference sequence). CDR3: CSPRPQGEYEQYF. DNA of the CDR3: TGCAGTCCCCGCCCCCAAGGTGAATACGAGCAGTACTTC.

The rearrangement links TRBV14 to TRBJ2-1; 8 bases map to TRBD1. The end of the DNA is better explained by TRBJ2-7, so the J call may be wrong. CDR1 is SGHDN, CDR2 FVKESK, per germline. This CDR3 comprises 17 residues. The chain's CDR3 is CASSQVRTGYPYNEQYF. The DNA for the CDR3 is TGTGCCAGCAGCCAAGTCAGGACAGGGTATCCCTACAATGAGCAGTACTTC.

This clonotype occurred once. The gene calls are TRBV29-1 and TRBJ1-4; 9 nucleotides match TRBD1. Germline CDR1 is SQVTM and CDR2 is ANQGSEA. The CDR3 contains 13 residues. V dropped 5 bases and J dropped 8; count of bases not matched to a gene: 6. The CDR3 bases are TGCAGCGTTCTATGGGACAGGGAAGAAAAACTGTTTTTT. This codes for CSVLWDREEKLFF.

The V gene is TRBV7-9, the J gene TRBJ2-1; no reliable D call. Germline V gene data show CDR1 as SEHNR and CDR2 as FQNEAQ (reference sequence). CDR3 size: 13 residues. Trimming cost V 2 bases and J 5 bases, with 7 bases left between them. Written as DNA, the CDR3 is TGTGCCAGCAGCTTATGGGGTCACAATGAGCAGTTCTTC. Residues: CASSLWGHNEQFF. Full variable domain (rest looked up from reference TRBV7-9 and TRBJ2-1): DTGVSQNPRHKITKRGQNVTFRCDPISEHNRLYWYRQTLGQGPEFLTYFQNEAQLEKSRLLSDRFSAERPKGSFSTLEIQRTEQGDSAMYLCASSLWGHNEQFFGPGTRLTVL.

The chain carries TRBV14 and TRBJ1-2, with 10 bases matching TRBD1. The length of the CDR3 is 17 residues. V lost 3 bases to trimming and J lost 3 bases; unmatched junction nucleotides: 10. Germline assignment: CDR1 SGHDN and CDR2 FVKESK. In DNA form, the CDR3 reads TGTGCCAGCAGCCAGGTTCCGGGACAGGGGTCGGACTATGGCTACACCTTC. This gives the protein CASSQVPGQGSDYGYTF.

This chain joins TRBV7-9 and TRBJ2-5; D call uncertain. CDR3 length equals 8 residues. The germline V gene has CDR1 SEHNR and CDR2 FQNEAQ (reference sequence). Trimming removed 5 bases at V and 9 bases at J, with 1 base between. CDR3 amino acids: CASSPQYF. The CDR3 DNA reads as TGTGCCAGCAGCCCCCAGTACTTC.

This clonotype was seen more than once but under ten times. This chain joins TRBV4-1 and TRBJ1-2; 11 bases map to TRBD1. V was pared by 8 bases and J by 7 bases, with 3 bases of the junction left unmatched. The CDR3 is made up of 12 amino acids. Germline V gene data show CDR1 as MGHRA and CDR2 as YSYEKL. The chain's CDR3 is CASGGTGGGYTF. The CDR3 nucleotides read TGCGCCAGCGGGGGGACAGGGGGTGGCTACACCTTC.